Each of the 10 T cell receptor beta chains below was sequenced from the same sample in a study of blood T cell repertoires in COVID-19. Method: immunoSEQ multiplex PCR; TCRdb's copy keeps in-frame clones and lacks some. The table records 200,000 to 250,000 clones, 80% to 85% of them present only once. Sequenced: peripheral blood. These receptors were taken from a woman older than 75 with COVID-19, enrolled during active disease.

The chain is built from TRBV7-9 and TRBJ2-7, with 9 bases that match TRBD2. The CDR3 sequence is 17 residues long. The V gene end was trimmed by 7 bases and the J gene end by 6 bases; junction bases not matched to a gene: 19. Germline V CDR1 and CDR2: SEHNR, FQNEAQ (reference sequence). The CDR3 DNA sequence: TGTGCCAGCACCTCAGCCGTAGCGGGAGACGTGCCTCTCGAGCAGTACTTC. Its translation is CASTSAVAGDVPLEQYF.

The chain recombines TRBV27 with TRBJ1-1; possibly TRBD1 for D (5 bases). V was trimmed by 4 bases and J by 0 bases, leaving 18 bases between them. This CDR3 spans 17 amino acids. Germline values: CDR1 MNHEY, CDR2 SMNVEV (reference sequence). This chain's CDR3 is CASSSRRGDLMNTEAFF. CDR3 DNA: TGTGCCAGCAGTTCTAGGCGGGGGGACCTAATGAACACTGAAGCTTTCTTT.

V usage is TRBV19 and J usage is TRBJ2-1; 10 positions match TRBD2. Trimming removed 3 bases from V and 5 bases from J; junction bases left unmatched: 4. The CDR3 totals 15 residues. The germline CDR1 and CDR2 sequences are LNHDA and SQIVND (reference sequence). The DNA of the CDR3 is TGTGCCAGTAGTATGCTAGCGGGAGTGGACAATGAGCAGTTCTTC. This sequence encodes CASSMLAGVDNEQFF.

Only a few counts were recorded for this clone. This chain connects TRBV30 to TRBJ1-6, with TRBD1 as a possible D gene (5 bases). Trimming cost V 2 bases and J 13 bases, with 18 bases left between them. There are 14 residues in the CDR3. Per germline, CDR1 GTSNPN and CDR2 SVGIG (reference sequence). The CDR3: CAWSTHPGELPLHF. In DNA form, the CDR3 reads TGTGCCTGGAGTACACACCCGGGGGAGCTCCCCCTCCACTTT.

The gene calls are TRBV9 and TRBJ2-1, with D unclear. CDR1 and CDR2 (germline): SGDLS, YYNGEE. The length of the CDR3 is 12 residues. V shed 4 bases and J shed 9 bases, with 11 bases lying between them. The CDR3 region is CASSFDYGEQFF. Here the CDR3 DNA reads TGTGCCAGCAGCTTCGATTACGGTGAGCAGTTCTTC.

This chain links TRBV4-1 with TRBJ2-2; perhaps TRBD1 as D (5 bases). Trimming took off 6 bases at V and 2 bases at J, with 10 bases between the two ends. The CDR3 has 14 amino acids. Per germline, CDR1 MGHRA and CDR2 YSYEKL. CDR3 residues: CASRPDINTGELFF. CDR3 DNA sequence: TGCGCCAGCAGGCCGGACATTAACACCGGGGAGCTGTTTTTT.

This chain uses TRBV6-6 with TRBJ1-5; D uncertain. V was trimmed by 2 bases and J by 3 bases, leaving 8 bases between them. Germline V gene lookup returns CDR1 MNHNY and CDR2 SVGAGI (reference sequence). The length of the CDR3 is 14 residues. The CDR3 loop is CASSYEGDNQPQHF. CDR3 DNA sequence: TGTGCCAGCAGTTACGAGGGTGACAATCAGCCCCAGCATTTT.

This clone was counted between two and nine times. The CDR3 DNA sequence: TGTGCCATCAGTGACGGGACTGTAAAACTGTTTTTT. Its translation is CAISDGTVKLFF. The chain joins TRBV10-3 to TRBJ1-4, with a tentative D call TRBD1 (5 bases). V was cut by 3 bases and J by 10 bases, with 9 bases left in between. This CDR3 has 12 residues. The germline gives CDR1 ENHRY, CDR2 SYGVKD.

V and J are TRBV3-1 (or the pseudogene TRBV3-2) and TRBJ1-6; the match to TRBD1 covers 8 bases. Germline CDR1 is LGHDT and CDR2 is YNNKEL (reference sequence). Trimming took 4 bases from V and 7 from J; bases not matched to a gene: 6. The CDR3 has 15 amino acids. Written as DNA, the CDR3 is TGTGCCAGCAGCCGAGCAGGGGGCGCGAATTCACCCCTCCACTTT. Its translation is CASSRAGGANSPLHF.

The chain links TRBV7-2 to TRBJ1-1; 8 bases align to TRBD1. This CDR3 has 15 amino acids. Germline CDR1 is SGHTA and CDR2 is FQGNSA. With 5 bases clipped from V and 0 bases from J, the junction kept 5 bases outside the gene matches. DNA of the CDR3: TGTGCCAGCAGCGAAAGACAGGGGTTGAACACTGAAGCTTTCTTT. The encoded protein is CASSERQGLNTEAFF.